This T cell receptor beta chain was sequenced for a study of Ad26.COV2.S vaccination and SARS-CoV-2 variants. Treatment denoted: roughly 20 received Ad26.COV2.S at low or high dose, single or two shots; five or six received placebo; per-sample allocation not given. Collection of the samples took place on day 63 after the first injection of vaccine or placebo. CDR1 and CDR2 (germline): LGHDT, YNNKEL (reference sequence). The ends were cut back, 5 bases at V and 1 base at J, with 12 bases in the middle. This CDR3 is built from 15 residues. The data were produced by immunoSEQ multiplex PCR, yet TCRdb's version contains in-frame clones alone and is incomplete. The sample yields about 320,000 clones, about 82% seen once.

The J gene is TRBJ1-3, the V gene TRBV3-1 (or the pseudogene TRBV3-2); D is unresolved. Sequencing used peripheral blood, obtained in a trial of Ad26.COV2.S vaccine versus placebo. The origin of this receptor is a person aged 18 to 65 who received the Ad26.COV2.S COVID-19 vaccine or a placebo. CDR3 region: CASSFIGGSGNTIYF. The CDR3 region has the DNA TGTGCCAGCAGCTTCATCGGCGGATCTGGAAACACCATATATTTT.